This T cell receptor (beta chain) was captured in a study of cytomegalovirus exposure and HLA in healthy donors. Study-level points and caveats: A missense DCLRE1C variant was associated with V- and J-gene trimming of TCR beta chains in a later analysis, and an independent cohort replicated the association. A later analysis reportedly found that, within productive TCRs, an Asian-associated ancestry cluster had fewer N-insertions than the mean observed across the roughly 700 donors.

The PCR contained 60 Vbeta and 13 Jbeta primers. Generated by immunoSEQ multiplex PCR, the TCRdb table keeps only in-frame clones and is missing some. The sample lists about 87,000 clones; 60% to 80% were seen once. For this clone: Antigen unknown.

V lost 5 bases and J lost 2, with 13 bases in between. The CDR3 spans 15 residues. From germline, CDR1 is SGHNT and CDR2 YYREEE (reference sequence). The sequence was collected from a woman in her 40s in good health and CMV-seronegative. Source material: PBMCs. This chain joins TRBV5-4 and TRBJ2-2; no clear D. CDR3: CASRLTHTNTGELFF. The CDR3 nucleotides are TGTGCCAGCAGGTTGACACACACAAACACCGGGGAGCTGTTTTTT. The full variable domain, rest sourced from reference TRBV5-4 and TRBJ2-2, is ETGVTQSPTHLIKTRGQQVTLRCSSQSGHNTVSWYQQALGQGPQFIFQYYREEENGRGNFPPRFSGLQFPNYSSELNVNALELDDSALYLCASRLTHTNTGELFFGEGSRLTVL.